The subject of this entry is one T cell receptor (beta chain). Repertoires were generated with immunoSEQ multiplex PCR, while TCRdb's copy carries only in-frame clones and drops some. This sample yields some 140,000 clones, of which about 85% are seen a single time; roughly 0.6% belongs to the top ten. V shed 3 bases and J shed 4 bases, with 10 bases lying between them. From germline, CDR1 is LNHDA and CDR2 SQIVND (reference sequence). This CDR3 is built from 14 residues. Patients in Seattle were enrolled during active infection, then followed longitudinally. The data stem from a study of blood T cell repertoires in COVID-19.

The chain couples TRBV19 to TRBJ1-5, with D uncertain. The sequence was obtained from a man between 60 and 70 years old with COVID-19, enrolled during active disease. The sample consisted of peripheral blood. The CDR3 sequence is CASSMMKSNQPQHF. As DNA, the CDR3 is TGTGCCAGTAGTATGATGAAGAGTAATCAGCCCCAGCATTTT.